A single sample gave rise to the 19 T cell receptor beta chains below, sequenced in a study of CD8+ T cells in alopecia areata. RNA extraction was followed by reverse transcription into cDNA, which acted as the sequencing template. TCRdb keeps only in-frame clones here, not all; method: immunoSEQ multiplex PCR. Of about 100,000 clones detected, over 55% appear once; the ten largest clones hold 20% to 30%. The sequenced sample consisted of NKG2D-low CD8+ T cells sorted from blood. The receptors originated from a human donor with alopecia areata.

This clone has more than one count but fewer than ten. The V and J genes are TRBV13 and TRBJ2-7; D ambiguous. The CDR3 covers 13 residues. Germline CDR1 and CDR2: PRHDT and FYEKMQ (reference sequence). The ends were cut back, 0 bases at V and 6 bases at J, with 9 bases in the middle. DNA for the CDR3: TGTGCCAGCAGCTTAGGCCTGTTGACCGAGCAGTACTTC. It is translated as CASSLGLLTEQYF.

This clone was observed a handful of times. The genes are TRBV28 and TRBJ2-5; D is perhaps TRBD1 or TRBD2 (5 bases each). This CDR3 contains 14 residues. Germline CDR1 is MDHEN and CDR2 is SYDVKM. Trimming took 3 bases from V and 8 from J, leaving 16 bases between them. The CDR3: CASSFHGAGRTQYF. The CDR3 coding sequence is TGTGCCAGCAGTTTTCACGGGGCGGGTAGAACCCAGTACTTC.

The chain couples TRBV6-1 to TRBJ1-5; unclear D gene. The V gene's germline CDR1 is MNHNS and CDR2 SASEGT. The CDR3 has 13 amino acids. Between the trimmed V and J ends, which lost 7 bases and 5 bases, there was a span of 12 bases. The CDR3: CASTGPWDQPQHF. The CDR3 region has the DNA TGTGCCAGCACGGGTCCCTGGGATCAGCCCCAGCATTTT.

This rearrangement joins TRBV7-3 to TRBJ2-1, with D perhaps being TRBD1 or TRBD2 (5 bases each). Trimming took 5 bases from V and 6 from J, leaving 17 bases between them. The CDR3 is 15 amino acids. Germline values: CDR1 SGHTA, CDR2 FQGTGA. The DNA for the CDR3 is TGTGCCAGCAGCCAAGTTATGGGGGTTGGCAATGAGCAGTTCTTC. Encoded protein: CASSQVMGVGNEQFF.

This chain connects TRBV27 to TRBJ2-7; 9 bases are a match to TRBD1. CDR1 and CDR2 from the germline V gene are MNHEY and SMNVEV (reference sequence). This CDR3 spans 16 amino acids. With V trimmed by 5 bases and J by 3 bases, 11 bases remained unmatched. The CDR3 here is CASSRTSGDRVYEQYF. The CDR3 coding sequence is TGTGCCAGCAGTAGAACCTCCGGGGACAGGGTCTACGAGCAGTACTTC.

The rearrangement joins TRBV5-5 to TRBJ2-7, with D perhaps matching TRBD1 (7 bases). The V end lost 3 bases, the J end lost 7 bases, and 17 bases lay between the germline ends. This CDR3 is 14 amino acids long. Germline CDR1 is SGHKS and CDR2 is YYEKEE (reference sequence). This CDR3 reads CASSSFHRGGEQYF. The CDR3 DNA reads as TGTGCCAGCAGCTCCTTCCACAGGGGAGGAGAGCAGTACTTC.

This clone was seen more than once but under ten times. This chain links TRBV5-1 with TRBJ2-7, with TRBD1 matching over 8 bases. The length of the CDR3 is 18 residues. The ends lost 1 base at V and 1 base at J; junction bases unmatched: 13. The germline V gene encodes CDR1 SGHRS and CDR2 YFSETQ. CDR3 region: CASSLPNPTTGDSYEQYF. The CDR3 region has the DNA TGCGCCAGCAGCTTGCCTAACCCCACGACAGGGGATTCCTACGAGCAGTACTTC.

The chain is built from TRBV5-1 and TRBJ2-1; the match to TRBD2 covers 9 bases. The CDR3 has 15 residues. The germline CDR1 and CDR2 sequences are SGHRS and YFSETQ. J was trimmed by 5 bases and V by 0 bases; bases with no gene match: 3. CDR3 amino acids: CASSLAASGNNEQFF. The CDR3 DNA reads TGCGCCAGCAGCTTGGCAGCTAGCGGGAACAATGAGCAGTTCTTC.

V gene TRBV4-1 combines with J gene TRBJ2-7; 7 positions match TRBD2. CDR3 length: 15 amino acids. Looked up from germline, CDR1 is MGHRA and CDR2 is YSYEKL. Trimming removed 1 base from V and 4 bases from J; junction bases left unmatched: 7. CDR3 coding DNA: TGCGCCAGCAGCCAAGTCTTGTCTAGCGGTTACGAGCAGTACTTC. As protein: CASSQVLSSGYEQYF.

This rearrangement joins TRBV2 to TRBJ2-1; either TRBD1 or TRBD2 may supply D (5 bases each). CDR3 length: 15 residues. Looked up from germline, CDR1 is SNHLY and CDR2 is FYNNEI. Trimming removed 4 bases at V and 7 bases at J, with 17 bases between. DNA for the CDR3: TGTGCCAGCAGTGTGTTAGGCCTATGGGGGAATGAGCAGTTCTTC. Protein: CASSVLGLWGNEQFF.

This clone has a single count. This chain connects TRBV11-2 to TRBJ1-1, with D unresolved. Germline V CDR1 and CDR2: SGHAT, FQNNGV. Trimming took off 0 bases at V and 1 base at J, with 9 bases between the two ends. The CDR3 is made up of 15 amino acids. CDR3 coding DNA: TGTGCCAGCAGCTTAGATCCGAGGGAGAACACTGAAGCTTTCTTT. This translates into CASSLDPRENTEAFF.

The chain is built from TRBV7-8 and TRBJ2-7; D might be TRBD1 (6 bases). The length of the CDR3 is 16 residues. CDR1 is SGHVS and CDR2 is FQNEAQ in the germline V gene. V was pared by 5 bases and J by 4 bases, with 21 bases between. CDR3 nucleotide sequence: TGTGCCAGCAGCCAGTCCATCGGGCAGGGGTTGTACGAGCAGTACTTC. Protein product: CASSQSIGQGLYEQYF. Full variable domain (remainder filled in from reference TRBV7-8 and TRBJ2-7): GAGVSQSPRYKVAKRGQDVALRCDPISGHVSLFWYQQALGQGPEFLTYFQNEAQLDKSGLPSDRFFAERPEGSVSTLKIQRTQQEDSAVYLCASSQSIGQGLYEQYFGPGTRLTVT.

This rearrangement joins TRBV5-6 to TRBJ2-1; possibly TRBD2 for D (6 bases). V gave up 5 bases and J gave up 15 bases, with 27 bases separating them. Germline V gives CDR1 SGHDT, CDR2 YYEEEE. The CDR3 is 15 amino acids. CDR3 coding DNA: TGTGCCAGCAGAAGCGGGTTATCGAGTCCCTTCTCCTGGTTCTTC. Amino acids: CASRSGLSSPFSWFF.

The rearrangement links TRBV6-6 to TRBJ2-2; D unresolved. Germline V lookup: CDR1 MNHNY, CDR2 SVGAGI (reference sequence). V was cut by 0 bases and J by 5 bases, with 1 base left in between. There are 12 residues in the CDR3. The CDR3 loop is CASSYSTGELFF. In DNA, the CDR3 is TGTGCCAGCAGTTACTCAACCGGGGAGCTGTTTTTT.

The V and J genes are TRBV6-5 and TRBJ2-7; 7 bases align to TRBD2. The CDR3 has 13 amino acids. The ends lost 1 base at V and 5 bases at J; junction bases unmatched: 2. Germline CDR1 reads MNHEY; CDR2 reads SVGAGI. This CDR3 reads CASSYWGGNEQYF. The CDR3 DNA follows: TGTGCCAGCAGTTACTGGGGGGGGAACGAGCAGTACTTC.

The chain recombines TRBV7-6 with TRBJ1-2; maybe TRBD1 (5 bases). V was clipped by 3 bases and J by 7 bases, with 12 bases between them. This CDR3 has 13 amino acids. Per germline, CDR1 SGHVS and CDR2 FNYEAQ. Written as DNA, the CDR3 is TGTGCCAGCAGCTTGGAGGGGTATAGTGGCTACACCTTC. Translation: CASSLEGYSGYTF.

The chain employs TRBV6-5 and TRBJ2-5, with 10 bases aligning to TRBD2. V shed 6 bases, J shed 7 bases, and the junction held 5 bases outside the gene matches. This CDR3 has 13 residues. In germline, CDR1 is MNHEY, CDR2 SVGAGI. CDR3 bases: TGTGCCAGCAGCCCTAGCGGGGGTGGGACCCAGTACTTC. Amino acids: CASSPSGGGTQYF.

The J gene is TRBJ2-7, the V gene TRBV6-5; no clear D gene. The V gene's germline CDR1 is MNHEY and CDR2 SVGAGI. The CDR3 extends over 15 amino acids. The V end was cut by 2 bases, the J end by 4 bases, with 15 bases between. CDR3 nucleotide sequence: TGTGCCAGCAGTTACGGGGATTCTTTGTATTACGAGCAGTACTTC. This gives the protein CASSYGDSLYYEQYF.

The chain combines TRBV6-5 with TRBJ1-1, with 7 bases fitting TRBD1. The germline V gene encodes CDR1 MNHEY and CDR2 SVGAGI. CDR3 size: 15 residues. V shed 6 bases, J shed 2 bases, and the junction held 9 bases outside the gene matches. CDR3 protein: CASSWYRGHNTEAFF. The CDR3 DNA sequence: TGTGCCAGCAGCTGGTACAGGGGCCATAACACTGAAGCTTTCTTT.